Sequencing of this T cell receptor beta chain was carried out in a study of T-cell memory formation after mild COVID-19. Whole-study findings and limits: Among clones contracting day 15 to 85, CD4/CD8 was balanced, whereas later expanders leaned CD4+.

This clonotype was detected ten times or more. Its specificity is unknown. A single record per CDR3 protein comes from TCRdb applying MiXCR to the 5' RACE reads. The data contain 100,000 to 150,000 distinct CDR3 sequences, less than 6.5% of them seen just once; the ten biggest clones take up roughly 2%. The V and J ends lost 8 bases and 3 bases respectively, with 8 bases between them. This CDR3 region has 12 residues. In germline, CDR1 is MNHEY, CDR2 SVGEGT. This TCR was sampled from an adult woman who had mild COVID-19 (a few samples of this study predate the infection). Cell type and time point are not known. The material sequenced was PBMCs or a T cell subset sorted from them (not recorded which). The chain employs TRBV6-2 or TRBV6-3 and TRBJ1-5; D uncertain. The CDR3 protein is CASQTFNQPQHF. The CDR3 DNA reads as TGTGCCAGCCAGACTTTCAATCAGCCCCAGCATTTT.